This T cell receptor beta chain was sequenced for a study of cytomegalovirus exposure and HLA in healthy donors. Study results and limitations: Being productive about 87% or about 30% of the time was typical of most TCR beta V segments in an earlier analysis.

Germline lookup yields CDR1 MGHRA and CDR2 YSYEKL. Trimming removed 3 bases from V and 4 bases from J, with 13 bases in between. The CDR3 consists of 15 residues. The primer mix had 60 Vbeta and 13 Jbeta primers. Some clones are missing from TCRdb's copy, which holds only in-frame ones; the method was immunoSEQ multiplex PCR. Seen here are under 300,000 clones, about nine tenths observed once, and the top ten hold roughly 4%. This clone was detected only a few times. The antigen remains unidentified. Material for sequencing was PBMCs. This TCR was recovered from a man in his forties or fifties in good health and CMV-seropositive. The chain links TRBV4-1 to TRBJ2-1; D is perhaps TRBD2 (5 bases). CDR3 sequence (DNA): TGCGCCAGCAGCCAGTCTTGGGGAGATTACAATGAGCAGTTCTTC. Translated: CASSQSWGDYNEQFF.